This T cell receptor beta chain was found in a study of T cell changes during pregnancy in multiple sclerosis (dated by TCRdb to between 2017 and 2020). Study-wide context: Changes in the T cell repertoire over the course of pregnancy were examined in this study in women with multiple sclerosis.

Libraries were built with the immunoSEQ multiplex PCR assay. Held by TCRdb, this immuneACCESS table contains in-frame sequences only and omits some clones. Under half of the omission traces to an unresolved V gene where checked; the cause of the rest is unknown. The sample records about 32,000 clones, 80% to 90% of which are singletons. Around 10% of the sample goes to the ten largest clones. Details on this clone: Its antigen has not been determined. Base qualities are not provided; no much larger clone lies one nucleotide away.

V is cut back by 2 bases and J by 6 bases, with 7 bases in the junction unmatched. From a lookup of the germline V gene, CDR1 and CDR2 are SGHAT and FQNNGV. Inclusive of the bounding cysteine and phenylalanine, the CDR3 is 16 residues long. This entry keeps only the CDR3 DNA: 48 bases, framed from base 1. The chain couples TRBV11-2 to TRBJ1-4, and TRBD1 matches 9 of the central bases. The receptor was isolated from a female donor with multiple sclerosis, enrolled in a pregnancy study. Sequenced here: CD8+ T cells from peripheral blood mononuclear cells, sampled in the third trimester of pregnancy. The DNA sequence is TGTGCCAGCAGCTTATGGGGGACAGGGAGGCATGAAAAACTGTTTTTT. This is translated as CASSLWGTGRHEKLFF.